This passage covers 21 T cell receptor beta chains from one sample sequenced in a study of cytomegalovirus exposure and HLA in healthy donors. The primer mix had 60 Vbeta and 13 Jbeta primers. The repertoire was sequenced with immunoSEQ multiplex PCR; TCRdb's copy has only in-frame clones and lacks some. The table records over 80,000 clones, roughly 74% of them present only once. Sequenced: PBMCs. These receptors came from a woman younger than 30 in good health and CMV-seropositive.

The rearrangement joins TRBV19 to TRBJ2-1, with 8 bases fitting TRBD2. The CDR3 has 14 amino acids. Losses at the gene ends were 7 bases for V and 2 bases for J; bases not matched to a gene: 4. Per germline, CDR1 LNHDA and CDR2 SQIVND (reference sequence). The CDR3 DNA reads TGTGCCAGTACCTCGGGAGGGGCCTACAATGAGCAGTTCTTC. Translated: CASTSGGAYNEQFF.

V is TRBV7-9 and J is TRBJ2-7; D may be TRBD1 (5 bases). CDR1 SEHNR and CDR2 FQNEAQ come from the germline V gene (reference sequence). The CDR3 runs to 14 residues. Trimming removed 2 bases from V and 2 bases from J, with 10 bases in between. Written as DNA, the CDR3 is TGTGCCAGCAGCTTATCGCAGGGCCCCTACGAGCAGTACTTC. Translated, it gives CASSLSQGPYEQYF.

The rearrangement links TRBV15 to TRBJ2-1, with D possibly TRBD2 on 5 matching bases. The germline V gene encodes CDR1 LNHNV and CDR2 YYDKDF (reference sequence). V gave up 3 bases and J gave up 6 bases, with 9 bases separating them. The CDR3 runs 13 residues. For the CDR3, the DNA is TGTGCCACCAGCAGCCGACGGGGCAATGAGCAGTTCTTC. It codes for CATSSRRGNEQFF. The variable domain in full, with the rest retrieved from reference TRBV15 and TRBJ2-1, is DAMVIQNPRYQVTQFGKPVTLSCSQTLNHNVMYWYQQKSSQAPKLLFHYYDKDFNNEADTPDNFQSRRPNTSFCFLDIRSPGLGDTAMYLCATSSRRGNEQFFGPGTRLTVL.

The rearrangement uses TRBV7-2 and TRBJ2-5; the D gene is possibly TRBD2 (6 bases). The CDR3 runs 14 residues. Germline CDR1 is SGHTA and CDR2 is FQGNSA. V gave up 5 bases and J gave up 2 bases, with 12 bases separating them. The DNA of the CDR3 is TGTGCCAGCAGCCGCGCCGGGACTCAAGAGACCCAGTACTTC. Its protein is CASSRAGTQETQYF.

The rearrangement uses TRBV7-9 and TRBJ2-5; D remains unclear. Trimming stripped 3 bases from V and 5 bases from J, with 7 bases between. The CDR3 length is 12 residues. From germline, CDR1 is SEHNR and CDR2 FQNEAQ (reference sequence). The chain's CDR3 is CASSLGKETQYF. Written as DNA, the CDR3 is TGTGCCAGCAGCTTGGGCAAGGAGACCCAGTACTTC.

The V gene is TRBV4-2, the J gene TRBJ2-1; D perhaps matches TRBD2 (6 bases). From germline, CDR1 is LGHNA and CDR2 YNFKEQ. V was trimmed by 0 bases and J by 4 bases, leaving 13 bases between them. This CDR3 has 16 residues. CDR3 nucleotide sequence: TGTGCCAGCAGCCAAGAAGGGGACTCCTCTTACAATGAGCAGTTCTTC. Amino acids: CASSQEGDSSYNEQFF.

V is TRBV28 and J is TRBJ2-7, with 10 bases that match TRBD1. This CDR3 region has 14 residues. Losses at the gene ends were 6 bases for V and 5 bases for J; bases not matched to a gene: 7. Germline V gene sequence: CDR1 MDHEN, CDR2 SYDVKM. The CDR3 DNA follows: TGTGCCAGCAGCCTGACAGGGGGCTTACACGAGCAGTACTTC. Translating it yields CASSLTGGLHEQYF.

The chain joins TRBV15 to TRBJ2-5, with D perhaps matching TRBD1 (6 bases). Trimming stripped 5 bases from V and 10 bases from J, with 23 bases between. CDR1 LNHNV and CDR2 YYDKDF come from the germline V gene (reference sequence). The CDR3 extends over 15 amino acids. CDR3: CATSPPWTASRDQYF. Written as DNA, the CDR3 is TGTGCCACCAGCCCCCCCTGGACAGCCTCAAGGGACCAGTACTTC.

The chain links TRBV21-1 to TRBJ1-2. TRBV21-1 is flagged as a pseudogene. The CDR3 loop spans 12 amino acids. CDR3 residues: CASEQGGFGYTF. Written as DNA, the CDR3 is TGTGCCAGCGAGCAGGGAGGCTTTGGCTACACCTTC.

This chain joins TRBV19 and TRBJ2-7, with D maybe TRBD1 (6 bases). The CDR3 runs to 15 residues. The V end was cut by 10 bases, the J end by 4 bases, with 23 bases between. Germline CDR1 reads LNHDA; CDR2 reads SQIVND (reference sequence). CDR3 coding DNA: TGTGCCACCTCTCCCCGCCCGGGACAAAAATACGAGCAGTACTTC. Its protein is CATSPRPGQKYEQYF.

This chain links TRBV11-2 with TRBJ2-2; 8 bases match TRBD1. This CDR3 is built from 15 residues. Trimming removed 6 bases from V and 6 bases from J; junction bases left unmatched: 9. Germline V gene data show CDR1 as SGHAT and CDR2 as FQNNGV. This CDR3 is CASRRGTGNPGELFF. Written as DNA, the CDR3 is TGTGCCAGCAGGCGCGGGACAGGAAACCCCGGGGAGCTGTTTTTT.

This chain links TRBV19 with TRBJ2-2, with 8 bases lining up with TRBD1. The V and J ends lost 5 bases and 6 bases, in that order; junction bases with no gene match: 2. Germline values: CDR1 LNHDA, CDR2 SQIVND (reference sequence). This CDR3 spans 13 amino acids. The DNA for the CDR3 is TGTGCCAGTAGTGAACAGGGGGCCGGGGAGCTGTTTTTT. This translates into CASSEQGAGELFF.

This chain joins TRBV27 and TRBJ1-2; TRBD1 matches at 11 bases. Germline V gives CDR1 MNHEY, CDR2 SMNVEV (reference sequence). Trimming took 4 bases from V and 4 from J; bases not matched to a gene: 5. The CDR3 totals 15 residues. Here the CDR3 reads CASSYPGQGAYGYTF. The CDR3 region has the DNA TGTGCCAGCAGTTATCCCGGACAGGGGGCCTATGGCTACACCTTC.

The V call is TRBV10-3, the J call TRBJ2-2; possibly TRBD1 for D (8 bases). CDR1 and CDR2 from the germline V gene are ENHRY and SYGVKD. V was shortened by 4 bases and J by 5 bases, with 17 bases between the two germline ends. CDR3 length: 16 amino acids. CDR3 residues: CAISAGTGGGTGELFF. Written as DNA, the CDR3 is TGTGCCATCAGTGCAGGGACAGGCGGGGGTACCGGGGAGCTGTTTTTT.

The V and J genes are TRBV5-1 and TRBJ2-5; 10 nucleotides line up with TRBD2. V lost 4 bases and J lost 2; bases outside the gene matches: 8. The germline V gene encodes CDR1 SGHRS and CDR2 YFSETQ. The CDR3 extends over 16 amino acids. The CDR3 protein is CASSQGLAKTQETQYF. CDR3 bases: TGCGCCAGCAGCCAGGGACTAGCGAAGACACAAGAGACCCAGTACTTC. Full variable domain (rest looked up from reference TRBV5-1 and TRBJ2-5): KAGVTQTPRYLIKTRGQQVTLSCSPISGHRSVSWYQQTPGQGLQFLFEYFSETQRNKGNFPGRFSGRQFSNSRSEMNVSTLELGDSALYLCASSQGLAKTQETQYFGPGTRLLVL.

CDR3 in amino acids: CASSITQDTIYF. The CDR3, as DNA: TGTGCCAGTAGTATAACGCAGGACACCATATATTTT. The gene calls are TRBV19 and TRBJ1-3; D gene unclear. The V and J ends lost 2 bases and 8 bases respectively, with 7 bases between them. This CDR3 comprises 12 residues. Per the germline V gene, CDR1 is LNHDA and CDR2 is SQIVND (reference sequence). Variable domain in full (rest from reference TRBV19 and TRBJ1-3): DGGITQSPKYLFRKEGQNVTLSCEQNLNHDAMYWYRQDPGQGLRLIYYSQIVNDFQKGDIAEGYSVSREKKESFPLTVTSAQKNPTAFYLCASSITQDTIYFGEGSWLTVV.

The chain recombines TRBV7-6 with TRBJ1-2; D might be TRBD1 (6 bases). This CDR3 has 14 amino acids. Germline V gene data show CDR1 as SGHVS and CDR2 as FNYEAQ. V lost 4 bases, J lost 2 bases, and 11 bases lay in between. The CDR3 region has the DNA TGTGCCAGCAGCTACCTAACAGGGAACTATGGCTACACCTTC. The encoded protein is CASSYLTGNYGYTF.

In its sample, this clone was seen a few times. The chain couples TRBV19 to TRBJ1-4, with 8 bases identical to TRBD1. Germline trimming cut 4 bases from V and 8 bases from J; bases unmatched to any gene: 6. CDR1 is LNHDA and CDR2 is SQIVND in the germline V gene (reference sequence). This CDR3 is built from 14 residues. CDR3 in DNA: TGTGCCAGTAGTAGACAGGGGCTCTCGGAAAAACTGTTTTTT. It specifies CASSRQGLSEKLFF.

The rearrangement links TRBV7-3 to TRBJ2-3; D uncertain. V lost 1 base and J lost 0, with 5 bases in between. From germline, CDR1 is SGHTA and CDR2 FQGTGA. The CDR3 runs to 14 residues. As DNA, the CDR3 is TGTGCCAGCAGCTTAATGTCGAGCACAGATACGCAGTATTTT. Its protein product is CASSLMSSTDTQYF.

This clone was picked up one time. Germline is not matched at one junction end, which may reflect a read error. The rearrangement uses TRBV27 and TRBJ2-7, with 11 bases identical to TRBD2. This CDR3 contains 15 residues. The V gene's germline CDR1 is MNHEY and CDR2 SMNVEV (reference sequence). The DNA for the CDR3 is TGTGCCAGCAGCCCTACCGTAGCGGGAGGGTACGGGCAGTACTTC. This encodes CASSPTVAGGYGQYF.

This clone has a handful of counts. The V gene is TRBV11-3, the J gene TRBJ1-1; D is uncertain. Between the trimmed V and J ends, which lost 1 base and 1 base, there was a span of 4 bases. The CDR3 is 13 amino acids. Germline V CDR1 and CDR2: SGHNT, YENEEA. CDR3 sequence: CASSLGQNTEAFF. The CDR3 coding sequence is TGTGCCAGCAGCTTAGGGCAGAACACTGAAGCTTTCTTT.